Below, 8 T cell receptor beta chains from the same sample are listed, as sequenced in a study of cytomegalovirus exposure and HLA in healthy donors. The PCR contained 60 Vbeta and 13 Jbeta primers. Here immunoSEQ multiplex PCR was the method, and the copy in TCRdb shows in-frame clones only, minus some. The sample includes about 150,000 clones, about 85% of them seen just once. Sequences were obtained from PBMCs. The source of these receptors is a boy younger than 10 in good health and CMV-seronegative.

CDR3 in amino acids: CASSLFLERCDEQFF. As DNA, the CDR3 is TGCGCCAGCAGCTTGTTCCTAGAACGCTGCGATGAGCAGTTCTTC. The J gene is TRBJ2-1, the V gene TRBV5-1; D is uncertain. Germline CDR1 reads SGHRS; CDR2 reads YFSETQ. V dropped 1 base and J dropped 8 bases, with 16 bases sitting between them. The CDR3 length is 15 residues.

J is TRBJ1-2 and V is TRBV19; D is unresolved. CDR1 and CDR2 from the germline V gene are LNHDA and SQIVND (reference sequence). Between the trimmed V and J ends, which lost 2 bases and 2 bases, there was a span of 9 bases. This CDR3 is built from 14 residues. The CDR3 sequence: CASSISAQNYGYTF. The CDR3 coding sequence is TGTGCCAGTAGTATATCCGCACAAAACTATGGCTACACCTTC. The whole variable domain, remainder taken from reference TRBV19 and TRBJ1-2, is DGGITQSPKYLFRKEGQNVTLSCEQNLNHDAMYWYRQDPGQGLRLIYYSQIVNDFQKGDIAEGYSVSREKKESFPLTVTSAQKNPTAFYLCASSISAQNYGYTFGSGTRLTVV.

The chain links TRBV7-2 to TRBJ1-2; 12 bases line up with TRBD1. V lost 3 bases, J lost 5 bases, and 7 bases stayed unmatched. The CDR3 is made up of 16 amino acids. Germline values: CDR1 SGHTA, CDR2 FQGNSA. The CDR3 spells CASSFGGTGGSYGYTF. In DNA form, the CDR3 reads TGTGCCAGCAGCTTTGGTGGGACAGGGGGCAGTTATGGCTACACCTTC.

This chain links TRBV30 with TRBJ1-1, with 9 bases fitting TRBD1. Germline V CDR1 and CDR2: GTSNPN, SVGIG (reference sequence). The J segment lost 5 bases and the V segment lost 3 bases, leaving 7 bases of the junction unmatched. The length of the CDR3 is 14 residues. Here the CDR3 DNA reads TGTGCCTGGAGACGACAGGGGGTGCGGACTGAAGCTTTCTTT. This gives the protein CAWRRQGVRTEAFF.

The chain links TRBV5-6 to TRBJ2-1; 8 bases align to TRBD2. Germline CDR1 SGHDT, CDR2 YYEEEE. The CDR3 runs 13 residues. Trimming removed 0 bases from V and 10 bases from J; junction bases left unmatched: 3. CDR3 region: CASSLAGTREQFF. The DNA for the CDR3 is TGTGCCAGCAGCTTGGCCGGGACTAGGGAGCAGTTCTTC.

This clone was recorded a few times. V gene TRBV2 combines with J gene TRBJ1-4; TRBD1 might be the D (5 bases). Trimming removed 5 bases from V and 15 bases from J, with 10 bases in between. This CDR3 has 10 amino acids. Germline V lookup: CDR1 SNHLY, CDR2 FYNNEI. This CDR3 is CASSMTVLFF. CDR3 coding DNA: TGTGCCAGCAGTATGACAGTTTTGTTTTTT.

V usage is TRBV2 and J usage is TRBJ2-1; D may be TRBD2 (5 bases). Trimming pared 3 bases from V and 9 bases from J, leaving 15 bases between. The CDR3 is 14 residues long. The germline V gene encodes CDR1 SNHLY and CDR2 FYNNEI. The DNA of the CDR3 is TGTGCCAGCAGTGATAGCGTCGCGGGTGGTGAGCAGTTCTTC. It translates to CASSDSVAGGEQFF.

V and J are TRBV14 and TRBJ2-7; D not resolved. The germline V gene encodes CDR1 SGHDN and CDR2 FVKESK. V gave up 1 base and J gave up 4 bases, with 8 bases separating them. The CDR3 runs to 13 residues. CDR3 region: CASSQGVVYEQYF. The CDR3 DNA reads TGTGCCAGCAGCCAAGGAGTGGTTTACGAGCAGTACTTC.